This section outlines one T cell receptor (beta chain) sequence together with its context. Its antigen remains unidentified. Some clones are missing from TCRdb's copy, which holds only in-frame ones; the method was immunoSEQ multiplex PCR. The sample has nearly 70,000 clones, around 80% seen once. These data belong to a study of early stage breast cancer tumors. Study-level findings and limits: In about 90% of the 16 patients, blood comparison separated tumor from normal breast.

V was clipped by 7 bases and J by 3 bases, with 24 bases between them. Germline CDR1 and CDR2: MNHEY and SMNVEV (reference sequence). The CDR3 spans 18 residues. The rearrangement links TRBV27 to TRBJ2-2; D ambiguous. The source of this sequence is a person aged 35-55 years with breast cancer. Sequenced material: blood. The CDR3 region is CASTSFWFGYRDTGELFF. The CDR3 DNA reads TGTGCCAGCACCTCCTTTTGGTTTGGCTATCGCGACACCGGGGAGCTGTTTTTT.